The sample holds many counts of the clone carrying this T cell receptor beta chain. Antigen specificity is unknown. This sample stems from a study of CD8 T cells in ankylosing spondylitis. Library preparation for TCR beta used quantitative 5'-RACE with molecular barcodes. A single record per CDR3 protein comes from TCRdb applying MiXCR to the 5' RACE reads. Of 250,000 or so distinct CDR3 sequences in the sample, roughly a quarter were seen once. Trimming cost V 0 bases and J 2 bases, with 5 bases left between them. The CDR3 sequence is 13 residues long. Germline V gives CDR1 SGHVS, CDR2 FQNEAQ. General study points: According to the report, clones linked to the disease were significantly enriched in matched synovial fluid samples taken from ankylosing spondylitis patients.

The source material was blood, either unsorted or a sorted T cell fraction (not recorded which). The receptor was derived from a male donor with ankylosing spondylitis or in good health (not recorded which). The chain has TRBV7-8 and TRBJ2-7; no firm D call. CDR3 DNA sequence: TGTGCCAGCAGCTTAGCCGTCGCCTACGAGCAGTACTTC. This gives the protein CASSLAVAYEQYF.